The next 29 T cell receptor beta chains were all read from a single sample in a study of STAT5B mutations in CD4+ large granular lymphocyte leukemia. Profiled with immunoSEQ multiplex PCR; TCRdb holds only in-frame clones, not every one. The sample holds about 33,000 clones; roughly four fifths are singletons and the top ten take approximately 0.29%. The sequenced sample was CD4+ T cells from blood buffy coats. The receptors here all came from a human donor in good health.

In this sample, this clone turned up once. The V gene is TRBV20-1, the J gene TRBJ2-1; 8 positions match TRBD2. V was clipped by 6 bases and J by 9 bases; unmatched bases: 4. The CDR3 totals 11 residues. Germline V gene lookup returns CDR1 DFQATT and CDR2 SNEGSKA (reference sequence). The CDR3 region is CSARTSFEQFF. CDR3 nucleotides: TGCAGTGCCCGGACTAGCTTTGAGCAGTTCTTC.

V usage is TRBV5-5 and J usage is TRBJ1-5; 9 positions match TRBD1. This CDR3 contains 16 residues. Unmatched junction bases numbered 11, after V lost 4 bases and J lost 6 bases. The germline V gene has CDR1 SGHKS and CDR2 YYEKEE (reference sequence). CDR3 amino acids: CASSRQGGERIQPQHF. CDR3 bases: TGTGCCAGCAGCCGACAGGGGGGGGAACGGATTCAGCCCCAGCATTTT.

V gene TRBV5-6 combines with J gene TRBJ2-7, with D hard to call. Germline V gene sequence: CDR1 SGHDT, CDR2 YYEEEE. V lost 0 bases to trimming and J lost 1 base, with 5 bases between them. The CDR3 covers 13 residues. DNA of the CDR3: TGTGCCAGCAGCTTGGACGTATCCTACGAGCAGTACTTC. Translated: CASSLDVSYEQYF.

This clone was observed a few times. The chain uses TRBV5-1 and TRBJ2-2; D unclear. This CDR3 has 14 amino acids. The germline V gene has CDR1 SGHRS and CDR2 YFSETQ. The V and J ends lost 5 bases and 3 bases respectively, with 11 bases between them. CDR3 coding DNA: TGCGCCAGCAGAACGAAGGACGACACCGGGGAGCTGTTTTTT. Amino acid sequence: CASRTKDDTGELFF.

The J gene is TRBJ1-4, the V gene TRBV4-1, with TRBD1 matching 7 bases. V lost 6 bases to trimming and J lost 3 bases; unmatched junction nucleotides: 7. In germline, CDR1 is MGHRA, CDR2 YSYEKL. This CDR3 is built from 15 residues. As DNA, the CDR3 is TGCGCCAGCAGGTCCGGGACAGCGGCTAATGAAAAACTGTTTTTT. Amino acid sequence: CASRSGTAANEKLFF.

The CDR3 loop is CASYHSSSGNTIYF. The CDR3 bases are TGTGCCAGCTATCACTCAAGCTCTGGAAACACCATATATTTT. The rearrangement links TRBV28 to TRBJ1-3; D is undetermined. Germline lookup yields CDR1 MDHEN and CDR2 SYDVKM. Trimming stripped 8 bases from V and 0 bases from J, with 11 bases between. This CDR3 spans 14 amino acids.

The V and J genes are TRBV5-4 and TRBJ1-2, with 10 positions matching TRBD1. Germline V CDR1 and CDR2: SGHNT, YYREEE (reference sequence). V lost 6 bases, J lost 6 bases, and 8 bases stayed unmatched. This CDR3 is built from 14 residues. The CDR3 DNA sequence: TGTGCCAGCAAGGGACAGGGGTTGGGGAATGGCTACACCTTC. Protein: CASKGQGLGNGYTF.

This rearrangement joins TRBV5-4 to TRBJ1-2; D is unresolved. This CDR3 comprises 13 residues. The germline V gene encodes CDR1 SGHNT and CDR2 YYREEE (reference sequence). The germline V and J ends were trimmed by 1 base and 1 base, with 5 bases remaining between them. CDR3 DNA: TGTGCCAGCAGCTTGCGGGGTAACTATGGCTACACCTTC. This encodes CASSLRGNYGYTF.

This chain connects TRBV25-1 to TRBJ2-7, with 7 bases aligning to TRBD1. The V and J ends lost 3 bases and 2 bases, in that order; junction bases with no gene match: 7. The CDR3 runs 15 residues. In germline, CDR1 is MGHDK, CDR2 SYGVNS. Here the CDR3 DNA reads TGTGCCAGCAGTGAGAATAACAGGGGCGCCTACGAGCAGTACTTC. It translates to CASSENNRGAYEQYF.

V is TRBV7-3 and J is TRBJ2-3, with 11 bases that match TRBD2. Germline values: CDR1 SGHTA, CDR2 FQGTGA. The ends lost 4 bases at V and 3 bases at J; junction bases unmatched: 6. The CDR3 is 16 amino acids. CDR3 nucleotides: TGTGCCAGCAGCTCTACTTTAGCGGGAGGGACAGATACGCAGTATTTT. Protein product: CASSSTLAGGTDTQYF.

The chain combines TRBV11-3 with TRBJ1-2; TRBD1 might be the D (6 bases). The CDR3 sequence is 15 residues long. The germline V gene encodes CDR1 SGHNT and CDR2 YENEEA. Trimming cost V 1 base and J 2 bases, with 11 bases left between them. CDR3 sequence (DNA): TGTGCCAGCAGCTTAGGAGGGGACACAAACTATGGCTACACCTTC. Protein product: CASSLGGDTNYGYTF.

The V gene is TRBV7-9, the J gene TRBJ2-3, with 7 positions matching TRBD2. The CDR3 contains 14 residues. Germline V gives CDR1 SEHNR, CDR2 FQNEAQ (reference sequence). With V trimmed by 6 bases and J by 2 bases, 5 bases remained unmatched. The CDR3 protein is CASRRRDYTDTQYF. The CDR3 DNA reads TGTGCCAGCAGACGTAGGGACTACACAGATACGCAGTATTTT. The full variable domain, with the rest looked up from reference TRBV7-9 and TRBJ2-3, is DTGVSQNPRHKITKRGQNVTFRCDPISEHNRLYWYRQTLGQGPEFLTYFQNEAQLEKSRLLSDRFSAERPKGSFSTLEIQRTEQGDSAMYLCASRRRDYTDTQYFGPGTRLTVL.

The genes are TRBV5-1 and TRBJ2-7; D is undetermined. Germline-derived CDR1 and CDR2 are SGHRS and YFSETQ. The V end was cut by 2 bases, the J end by 3 bases, with 6 bases between. The CDR3 runs to 12 residues. The CDR3 DNA reads TGCGCCAGCAGCTTTGATTTCTACGAGCAGTACTTC. Amino acid sequence: CASSFDFYEQYF.

The rearrangement joins TRBV7-2 to TRBJ1-3; D is perhaps TRBD1 (5 bases). The CDR3 covers 16 residues. CDR1 and CDR2 (germline): SGHTA, FQGNSA. V gave up 2 bases and J gave up 2 bases, with 13 bases separating them. The CDR3, as DNA: TGTGCCAGCAGCTTATCTGCAGGGACGGCTGGAAACACCATATATTTT. Its protein is CASSLSAGTAGNTIYF.

The chain uses TRBV13 and TRBJ1-1; no clear D. V was clipped by 1 base and J by 6 bases, with 3 bases between them. The length of the CDR3 is 11 residues. Germline V lookup: CDR1 PRHDT, CDR2 FYEKMQ (reference sequence). CDR3 in DNA: TGTGCCAGCAGCTTAGTGGCTGAAGCTTTCTTT. Amino acids: CASSLVAEAFF.

The chain combines TRBV7-8 with TRBJ1-1; TRBD1 matches at 9 bases. V was clipped by 3 bases and J by 6 bases; unmatched bases: 11. This CDR3 is built from 16 residues. The germline CDR1 and CDR2 sequences are SGHVS and FQNEAQ. The CDR3 nucleotides are TGTGCCAGCAGCTTTGGGGGACAGGGATTTCTCGCTGAAGCTTTCTTT. Protein sequence: CASSFGGQGFLAEAFF.

The chain recombines TRBV11-3 with TRBJ2-1; possibly TRBD2 for D (6 bases). Per germline, CDR1 SGHNT and CDR2 YENEEA. CDR3 length: 14 amino acids. The germline V and J ends were trimmed by 3 bases and 9 bases, with 15 bases remaining between them. The CDR3 nucleotides read TGTGCCAGCAGCTTTGACGGGAGTAACGGTGAGCAGTTCTTC. Translation gives CASSFDGSNGEQFF.

CDR3 sequence: CASSLGRGTGANVLTF. The CDR3 coding sequence is TGTGCCAGCAGCTTAGGACGGGGTACTGGGGCCAACGTCCTGACTTTC. The rearrangement joins TRBV11-3 to TRBJ2-6, with a possible D match to TRBD2 (5 bases). The V gene's germline CDR1 is SGHNT and CDR2 YENEEA. The CDR3 has 16 residues. Between the trimmed V and J ends, which lost 1 base and 2 bases, there was a span of 9 bases.

This rearrangement joins TRBV7-2 to TRBJ1-1, with 7 nucleotides matching TRBD1. CDR3 size: 13 residues. V trimming: 4 bases; J trimming: 7 bases; junction bases outside the gene matches: 6. Germline V gene data show CDR1 as SGHTA and CDR2 as FQGNSA. CDR3 in amino acids: CASSSEQGREAFF. The DNA of the CDR3 is TGTGCCAGCAGCTCGGAACAGGGGCGTGAAGCTTTCTTT.

The chain has TRBV7-9 and TRBJ2-7, with D unclear. Germline values: CDR1 SEHNR, CDR2 FQNEAQ (reference sequence). Between the trimmed V and J ends, which lost 5 bases and 3 bases, there was a span of 8 bases. The CDR3 length is 12 residues. CDR3: CASSQNGYEQYF. The CDR3 nucleotides are TGTGCCAGCAGCCAGAATGGCTACGAGCAGTACTTC.

The V call is TRBV5-6, the J call TRBJ2-2, with 11 bases fitting TRBD1. The CDR3 loop spans 18 amino acids. V lost 1 base, J lost 1 base, and 6 bases stayed unmatched. The V gene's germline CDR1 is SGHDT and CDR2 YYEEEE. The CDR3 reads CASSLPGTGGMNTGELFF. The CDR3 bases are TGTGCCAGCAGCTTGCCCGGGACAGGGGGGATGAACACCGGGGAGCTGTTTTTT.

The chain carries TRBV30 and TRBJ2-7, with 8 bases fitting TRBD1. With V trimmed by 3 bases and J by 7 bases, 8 bases remained unmatched. Germline V CDR1 and CDR2: GTSNPN, SVGIG (reference sequence). This CDR3 spans 13 amino acids. The CDR3 bases are TGTGCCTGGAGCCCCGACAGGGGCCCTGAGCAGTACTTC. Amino acid sequence: CAWSPDRGPEQYF.

The V call is TRBV6-6, the J call TRBJ2-7; D might be TRBD1 (5 bases). The CDR3 loop spans 14 amino acids. CDR1 and CDR2 (germline): MNHNY, SVGAGI (reference sequence). V was clipped by 4 bases and J by 0 bases, with 10 bases between them. The CDR3 is CASSSRQNSYEQYF. The CDR3 region has the DNA TGTGCCAGCAGTTCAAGACAGAACTCCTACGAGCAGTACTTC.

The V call is TRBV7-6, the J call TRBJ2-2; D gene unclear. CDR1 and CDR2 (germline): SGHVS, FNYEAQ. Trimming pared 5 bases from V and 1 base from J, leaving 11 bases between. CDR3 length: 15 residues. The CDR3 protein is CASSTNYKNTGELFF. In DNA, the CDR3 is TGTGCCAGCAGCACAAACTACAAGAACACCGGGGAGCTGTTTTTT.

This clone was seen more than once but under ten times. The chain carries TRBV14 and TRBJ1-2; D remains ambiguous. Trimming pared 3 bases from V and 8 bases from J, leaving 13 bases between. Germline values: CDR1 SGHDN, CDR2 FVKESK. This CDR3 contains 13 residues. CDR3 coding DNA: TGTGCCAGCAGCCAGTCCCCAGGCTGGGGCTACACCTTC. It yields the protein CASSQSPGWGYTF. The full variable domain, in which reference TRBV14 and TRBJ1-2 provide the parts outside the CDR3, is EAGVTQFPSHSVIEKGQTVTLRCDPISGHDNLYWYRRVMGKEIKFLLHFVKESKQDESGMPNNRFLAERTGGTYSTLKVQPAELEDSGVYFCASSQSPGWGYTFGSGTRLTVV.

This clone was picked up one time. The chain joins TRBV5-1 to TRBJ1-2, with TRBD1 identical over 9 bases. J gave up 0 bases and V 0 bases, and 3 bases lay outside the gene matches. The CDR3 totals 16 residues. CDR1 SGHRS and CDR2 YFSETQ come from the germline V gene. This CDR3 reads CASSLVRQGANYGYTF. The CDR3 DNA follows: TGCGCCAGCAGCTTGGTCCGACAGGGGGCTAACTATGGCTACACCTTC.

The chain couples TRBV15 to TRBJ2-7, with 10 bases that match TRBD2. The length of the CDR3 is 14 residues. CDR1 and CDR2 (germline): LNHNV, YYDKDF (reference sequence). V lost 0 bases and J lost 11; bases outside the gene matches: 7. The CDR3 here is CATSRDLAGEAKYF. The CDR3 coding sequence is TGTGCCACCAGCAGAGATCTAGCGGGAGAGGCAAAGTACTTC.

The genes are TRBV5-1 and TRBJ2-2; no clear D gene. This CDR3 contains 16 residues. V dropped 0 bases and J dropped 2 bases, with 11 bases sitting between them. CDR1 is SGHRS, CDR2 YFSETQ, per germline. CDR3 bases: TGCGCCAGCAGCTTGGCCGCACAGCGCAACACCGGGGAGCTGTTTTTT. Protein: CASSLAAQRNTGELFF.

This clone has just one count. The chain has TRBV7-9 and TRBJ1-2; D remains ambiguous. Trimming left V 0 bases short and J 8 bases short, with 7 bases between. In germline, CDR1 is SEHNR, CDR2 FQNEAQ (reference sequence). The CDR3 loop spans 12 amino acids. The CDR3, as DNA: TGTGCCAGCAGCTTAGCAGCCGGCGGCTACACCTTC. This sequence encodes CASSLAAGGYTF.